A selection of T cell receptor beta chains follows, all from one sample in a study of OX40 agonist ivuxolimab in advanced cancers. Using immunoSEQ multiplex PCR, the repertoire was profiled, and TCRdb retains in-frame clones only, with some absent. The sample lists approximately 67,000 clones, 75% to 95% seen once, with around 6.1% in the top ten. The specimen was CD4+ or CD8+ T cells sorted from blood, collected in a trial of the OX40 agonist ivuxolimab. Receptors originate from an adult with an advanced solid tumor such as melanoma, head and neck, liver or kidney cancer. Each CDR3 is given with its conserved first and last residue. The order of the fields is D gene, clone size, J gene, V gene, CDR3 protein, CDR3 DNA. D genes are given only for firm matches. A clone size is listed for some rows: how often the clone was seen (once, few, many), or a class if it is expanded.

TRBD1 | - | TRBJ1-6 | TRBV7-9 | CASSPPDRGFGSPLHF | TGTGCCAGCAGCCCGCCGGACAGGGGATTTGGTTCACCCCTCCACTTT
TRBD2 | - | TRBJ2-7 | TRBV2 | CATGTSGDYEQYF | TGTGCCACCGGGACTAGCGGGGACTACGAGCAGTACTTC
TRBD1 | once | TRBJ2-1 | TRBV27 | CASSLGQGARNEQFF | TGTGCCAGCAGTCTAGGGCAGGGGGCTAGAAATGAGCAGTTCTTC
TRBD1 | - | TRBJ1-5 | TRBV6-5 | CASSWTGFQPQHF | TGTGCCAGCAGTTGGACAGGTTTTCAGCCCCAGCATTTT
- | - | TRBJ1-3 | TRBV2 | CASIEGSPGNTIYF | TGTGCCAGCATTGAGGGTTCTCCTGGAAACACCATATATTTT
- | - | TRBJ2-7 | TRBV13 | CASSLGGLEQYF | TGTGCCAGCAGCTTAGGGGGGCTCGAGCAGTACTTC
TRBD1 | - | TRBJ1-5 | TRBV7-9 | CASSSDREGRQPQHF | TGTGCCAGCAGCTCCGACAGGGAAGGGAGGCAGCCCCAGCATTTT
TRBD2 | - | TRBJ2-1 | TRBV28 | CASAKLAAAYNEQFF | TGTGCCAGCGCCAAACTAGCGGCCGCCTACAATGAGCAGTTCTTC
- | - | TRBJ1-2 | TRBV15 | CATSPTRFDGYTF | TGTGCCACCAGCCCGACACGATTCGATGGCTACACCTTC
- | few | TRBJ1-5 | TRBV30 | CAWRSGWGQPQHF | TGTGCCTGGAGATCAGGGTGGGGACAGCCCCAGCATTTT
TRBD1 | - | TRBJ1-4 | TRBV7-9 | CASSSGQTATNEKLFF | TGTGCCAGCAGCTCGGGACAGACTGCAACTAATGAAAAACTGTTTTTT
- | - | TRBJ2-1 | TRBV4-3 | CASSQGAGSYNEQFF | TGCGCCAGCAGCCAAGGTGCGGGTTCCTACAATGAGCAGTTCTTC
TRBD1 | - | TRBJ1-2 | TRBV29-1 | CSVEARTGTNYGYTF | TGCAGCGTTGAGGCCCGGACAGGGACTAACTATGGCTACACCTTC
- | - | TRBJ1-6 | TRBV6-5 | CASTRRVSGSPLHF | TGTGCCAGCACCCGACGGGTCAGTGGTTCACCCCTCCACTTT
- | - | TRBJ2-2 | TRBV27 | CASSLSAGANTGELFF | TGTGCCAGCAGTTTATCAGCAGGAGCGAACACCGGGGAGCTGTTTTTT
TRBD1 | - | TRBJ1-4 | TRBV6-5 | CASSYGTGAEKLFF | TGTGCCAGCAGTTACGGGACAGGGGCTGAAAAACTGTTTTTT
TRBD1 | - | TRBJ1-6 | TRBV7-9 | CASSSDPGGGHSPLHF | TGTGCCAGCAGCTCGGATCCAGGGGGGGGTCATTCACCCCTCCACTTT
TRBD1 | once | TRBJ1-2 | TRBV5-6 | CASSPGQYGYTF | TGTGCCAGCAGCCCGGGACAGTATGGCTACACCTTC
- | - | TRBJ2-5 | TRBV25-1 | CASSEYGGKGETQYF | TGTGCCAGCAGTGAATATGGAGGGAAAGGAGAGACCCAGTACTTC
- | - | TRBJ2-7 | TRBV11-3 | CASSFYTGPSYEQYF | TGTGCCAGCAGCTTTTATACAGGACCCTCCTACGAGCAGTACTTC
- | - | TRBJ2-5 | TRBV27 | CASSLFSSGPQETQYF | TGTGCCAGCAGTTTATTTTCGTCAGGTCCCCAAGAGACCCAGTACTTC
- | - | TRBJ1-3 | TRBV9 | CASSVDGYSGNTIYF | TGTGCCAGCAGCGTAGACGGTTACTCTGGAAACACCATATATTTT
TRBD1 | - | TRBJ2-7 | TRBV6-5 | CASSVGQGSYEQYF | TGTGCCAGCAGCGTTGGACAGGGATCCTACGAGCAGTACTTC
- | - | TRBJ2-5 | TRBV9 | CASSDQETQYF | TGTGCCAGCAGCGACCAAGAGACCCAGTACTTC
- | - | TRBJ2-7 | TRBV27 | CASSFTGPYEQYF | TGTGCCAGCAGTTTCACGGGACCCTACGAGCAGTACTTC
- | - | TRBJ2-7 | TRBV10-2 | CASSPGANYEQYF | TGCGCCAGCTCCCCCGGGGCCAACTACGAGCAGTACTTC
- | - | TRBJ1-5 | TRBV5-1 | CASSLSGVSNQPQHF | TGCGCCAGCAGCTTGAGTGGGGTTAGCAATCAGCCCCAGCATTTT
TRBD2 | few | TRBJ2-3 | TRBV2 | CASSRRGGEGEDTQYF | TGTGCCAGCAGTAGAAGGGGAGGGGAAGGAGAAGATACGCAGTATTTT
- | - | TRBJ2-1 | TRBV7-2 | CASRPTNYNEQFF | TGTGCCTCTCGACCCACAAACTACAATGAGCAGTTCTTC